Presented here are 26 T cell receptor beta chains from one specimen sequenced in a study of T cells after yellow fever vaccination. TCRdb passed the 5' RACE reads through MiXCR, listing each CDR3 protein once. In the table there are 500,000 to 650,000 distinct CDR3 sequences, approximately 12% of which are singletons. This specimen was PBMCs, taken on the day of the yellow fever booster vaccination. The source of these receptors is a man aged 25-45 years who received the YFV17D yellow fever vaccine.

This clonotype was seen a handful of times. The rearrangement links TRBV14 to TRBJ2-3, with 8 bases fitting TRBD2. V was pared by 4 bases and J by 2 bases, with 8 bases of the junction left unmatched. The CDR3 extends over 16 amino acids. Germline V lookup: CDR1 SGHDN, CDR2 FVKESK. This CDR3 is CASSLLYGGDTDTQYF. The CDR3 DNA reads TGTGCCAGCAGCCTACTTTACGGGGGGGACACAGATACGCAGTATTTT.

Worth noting for this clonotype: Because the CDR3's place on the DNA is in doubt, the DNA is left out and the CDR3 is given as listed by TCRdb. The genes are TRBV20-1 and TRBJ2-1; TRBD1 is taken as the D call from the table, unchecked against the DNA. The CDR3 is 14 residues long, ends included. In germline, CDR1 is DFQATT, CDR2 SNEGSKA (reference sequence). The CDR3 is CSTSGQGALNEQFF.

Turning to this clonotype: A clone one base away is much larger, so this may be a read error. V is TRBV5-1 and J is TRBJ2-2, with 13 bases identical to TRBD2. The CDR3 covers 17 residues. Per germline, CDR1 SGHRS and CDR2 YFSETQ. The CDR3 bases are TGCGCCAGCCGACTAGCGGGAGGACCTACGAACGCCGGGGAGCTGTTTTTT. Translated, it gives CASRLAGGPTNAGELFF.

CDR3 amino acids: CASSYRISAGGRVGELFF. The DNA of the CDR3 is TGTGCCAGCAGTTACCGGATTTCCGCGGGAGGGCGGGTCGGGGAGCTGTTTTTT. This rearrangement joins TRBV6-5 to TRBJ2-2; TRBD2 matches at 9 bases. The CDR3 length is 18 residues. Trimming at V came to 2 bases and at J to 7 bases, leaving 14 bases not matched to a gene. The germline V gene encodes CDR1 MNHEY and CDR2 SVGAGI.

This clonotype was seen a handful of times. For the CDR3, the DNA is TGCAGCGCCGGGGGACTAGCGGGAGGACCGAGCTCCTACAATGAGCAGTTCTTC. This translates into CSAGGLAGGPSSYNEQFF. The chain carries TRBV29-1 and TRBJ2-1, with 15 bases identical to TRBD2. The length of the CDR3 is 18 residues. V trimming: 7 bases; J trimming: 0 bases; junction bases outside the gene matches: 10. Germline V gives CDR1 SQVTM, CDR2 ANQGSEA.

The gene calls are TRBV24-1 and TRBJ2-1; 13 bases are shared with TRBD2. Per the germline V gene, CDR1 is KGHDR and CDR2 is SFDVKD. Trimming cost V 4 bases and J 8 bases; bases outside gene matches: 7. The CDR3 consists of 16 residues. The CDR3 DNA follows: TGTGCCACCAGTGACCCCGGACTAGCGGGAGTGGATGAGCAGTTCTTC. Translating it yields CATSDPGLAGVDEQFF.

This clonotype has more than one count but fewer than ten. The rearrangement uses TRBV7-2 and TRBJ2-1; D gene ambiguous. The V and J ends lost 4 bases and 6 bases respectively, with 7 bases between them. CDR1 is SGHTA, CDR2 FQGNSA, per germline. This CDR3 has 12 residues. CDR3 residues: CASSWMGNEQFF. The CDR3 DNA sequence: TGTGCCAGCAGCTGGATGGGCAATGAGCAGTTCTTC.

This clonotype was observed a few times. At one end the junction does not follow the germline gene, possibly because of a read error. The genes are TRBV6-4 and TRBJ1-2; possible D gene TRBD1, 6 bases. The length of the CDR3 is 13 residues. In germline, CDR1 is MRHNA, CDR2 SNTAGT. The CDR3 coding sequence is TGTGCCAGCAGTCTATGGACAGACGATCCGCTGCTCTTC. It encodes CASSLWTDDPLLF.

A few counts support this clonotype. This chain joins TRBV5-1 and TRBJ2-3, with unresolved D. The germline V and J ends were trimmed by 5 bases and 1 base, with 11 bases remaining between them. CDR1 is SGHRS, CDR2 YFSETQ, per germline. The CDR3 extends over 14 amino acids. The CDR3 loop is CASRTMVGTDTQYF. Here the CDR3 DNA reads TGCGCCAGCAGGACCATGGTAGGCACAGATACGCAGTATTTT.

V gene TRBV6-5 combines with J gene TRBJ2-7; maybe TRBD2 (5 bases). Germline CDR1 is MNHEY and CDR2 is SVGAGI. The CDR3 consists of 16 residues. V was pared by 2 bases and J by 3 bases, with 17 bases between. CDR3 loop: CASSYDLRARDYEQYF. CDR3 DNA sequence: TGTGCCAGCAGTTACGACCTGAGGGCTCGCGACTACGAGCAGTACTTC.

This chain links TRBV19 with TRBJ2-7; 8 bases fit TRBD1. Trimming at V came to 5 bases and at J to 3 bases, leaving 15 bases not matched to a gene. Germline lookup yields CDR1 LNHDA and CDR2 SQIVND (reference sequence). There are 17 residues in the CDR3. This CDR3 reads CASSAAGFGTGFYEQYF. The CDR3, as DNA: TGTGCCAGTAGTGCCGCCGGGTTCGGGACAGGATTCTACGAGCAGTACTTC.

With respect to this clonotype: Given a much more abundant clone one base away, this may be a read error. The chain couples TRBV3-1 to TRBJ2-1, with D possibly TRBD2 on 6 matching bases. The V end was cut by 4 bases, the J end by 1 base, with 11 bases between. Germline V CDR1 and CDR2: LGHDT, YNNKEL (reference sequence). This CDR3 spans 15 amino acids. The CDR3, as DNA: TGTGCCAGCAGCCCGGCTAGCGCGTCCTACAATGAGCAGTTCTTC. It translates to CASSPASASYNEQFF.

This clonotype was found a few times. This chain uses TRBV5-1 with TRBJ2-1, with D unresolved. The CDR3 spans 17 residues. Germline V CDR1 and CDR2: SGHRS, YFSETQ. V was pared by 0 bases and J by 6 bases, with 19 bases between. CDR3 region: CASSLVPVPSLGNEQFF. CDR3 bases: TGCGCCAGCAGCTTGGTGCCAGTACCCTCGCTCGGCAATGAGCAGTTCTTC.

The chain uses TRBV4-3 and TRBJ2-1; 14 bases are shared with TRBD2. Losses at the gene ends were 4 bases for V and 1 base for J; bases not matched to a gene: 12. Germline V lookup: CDR1 LGHNA, CDR2 YSLEER. This CDR3 is built from 20 residues. In nucleotides, the CDR3 is TGCGCCAGCAGCCGAGCCTGGGGACTAGCGGGAGAAGGATCCTACAATGAGCAGTTCTTC. This sequence encodes CASSRAWGLAGEGSYNEQFF.

In its sample, this clonotype was seen a few times. V and J are TRBV7-8 and TRBJ2-3, with TRBD2 matching over 12 bases. From germline, CDR1 is SGHVS and CDR2 FQNEAQ. V shed 5 bases and J 4 bases; nucleotides not matched to a gene: 4. The CDR3 loop spans 15 amino acids. This CDR3 reads CASSPSGRDSDTQYF. CDR3 coding DNA: TGTGCCAGCAGCCCTAGCGGGAGGGACTCAGATACGCAGTATTTT.

This chain uses TRBV5-1 with TRBJ2-1; D is possibly TRBD2 (6 bases). Per the germline V gene, CDR1 is SGHRS and CDR2 is YFSETQ. Deletions cut 4 bases from V and 7 bases from J, with 15 bases between. The CDR3 contains 14 residues. In nucleotides, the CDR3 is TGCGCCAGCAGCCTGGACTACCCGACGAATGAGCAGTTCTTC. Protein product: CASSLDYPTNEQFF.

This clonotype was detected only a few times. This chain uses TRBV4-3 with TRBJ1-4; unclear D gene. Trimming pared 7 bases from V and 7 bases from J, leaving 16 bases between. Germline V gene sequence: CDR1 LGHNA, CDR2 YSLEER. This CDR3 comprises 14 residues. CDR3 protein: CASTPGWGIEKLFF. The DNA of the CDR3 is TGCGCCAGCACCCCAGGCTGGGGAATTGAAAAACTGTTTTTT.

This clonotype has at least ten counts. The rearrangement links TRBV7-2 to TRBJ2-7; TRBD2 matches 7 bases. Trimming at V came to 2 bases and at J to 3 bases, leaving 4 bases not matched to a gene. The CDR3 runs 14 residues. Looked up from germline, CDR1 is SGHTA and CDR2 is FQGNSA. The CDR3 DNA sequence: TGTGCCAGCAGCTTAAGCGCGGGGGACTACGAGCAGTACTTC. It encodes CASSLSAGDYEQYF.

The table lists this clonotype with many counts. The chain has TRBV7-9 and TRBJ1-2; 8 nucleotides align to TRBD1. V gave up 2 bases and J gave up 4 bases; unmatched junction bases: 0. The CDR3 has 13 amino acids. The V gene's germline CDR1 is SEHNR and CDR2 FQNEAQ (reference sequence). The CDR3 coding sequence is TGTGCCAGCAGCTTACAGGGGGCCTATGGCTACACCTTC. Protein sequence: CASSLQGAYGYTF. Full variable domain (rest looked up from reference TRBV7-9 and TRBJ1-2): DTGVSQNPRHKITKRGQNVTFRCDPISEHNRLYWYRQTLGQGPEFLTYFQNEAQLEKSRLLSDRFSAERPKGSFSTLEIQRTEQGDSAMYLCASSLQGAYGYTFGSGTRLTVV.

The chain combines TRBV25-1 with TRBJ2-1; D gene ambiguous. CDR1 is MGHDK, CDR2 SYGVNS, per germline. Trimming left V 3 bases short and J 10 bases short, with 7 bases between. The CDR3 has 11 amino acids. The CDR3 nucleotides read TGTGCCAGCAGTGATGGATTAGAGCAGTTCTTC. Protein sequence: CASSDGLEQFF.

This clonotype has a handful of counts. Here the CDR3 DNA reads TGTGCCAGCAGTACCGGGACTAGCGCCACAGATACGCAGTATTTT. Protein product: CASSTGTSATDTQYF. The V call is TRBV7-8, the J call TRBJ2-3, with 10 bases identical to TRBD2. This CDR3 spans 15 amino acids. With 6 bases clipped from V and 2 bases from J, the junction kept 5 bases outside the gene matches. Germline CDR1 SGHVS, CDR2 FQNEAQ.

This clonotype was recorded a few times. CDR3 sequence: CASSHAGGSYEQYF. CDR3 DNA: TGTGCCAGCAGCCATGCGGGAGGGTCCTACGAGCAGTACTTC. The gene calls are TRBV14 and TRBJ2-7; 9 nucleotides match TRBD2. J lost 1 base, V lost 3 bases, and 1 base had no gene match. The CDR3 is 14 amino acids. Germline loops: CDR1 SGHDN, CDR2 FVKESK.

This clonotype was recorded at least ten times. This chain links TRBV7-8 with TRBJ2-1; 7 bases map to TRBD1. The CDR3 sequence is 15 residues long. Trimming at V came to 5 bases and at J to 3 bases, leaving 7 bases not matched to a gene. Germline V gives CDR1 SGHVS, CDR2 FQNEAQ. The CDR3 DNA reads as TGTGCCAGCAGCCCCCGGGACAGACACTACAATGAGCAGTTCTTC. It translates to CASSPRDRHYNEQFF. Using reference TRBV7-8 and TRBJ2-1 for the parts outside the CDR3, the full variable domain is GAGVSQSPRYKVAKRGQDVALRCDPISGHVSLFWYQQALGQGPEFLTYFQNEAQLDKSGLPSDRFFAERPEGSVSTLKIQRTQQEDSAVYLCASSPRDRHYNEQFFGPGTRLTVL.

Many counts were recorded for this clonotype. The chain combines TRBV7-2 with TRBJ2-7; TRBD2 matches at 8 bases. The CDR3 is made up of 14 amino acids. The J segment lost 4 bases and the V segment lost 1 base, leaving 3 bases of the junction unmatched. CDR1 is SGHTA and CDR2 is FQGNSA in the germline V gene. The CDR3 DNA sequence: TGTGCCAGCAGCTTAGGGACTAGCAGGTACGAGCAGTACTTC. Translated: CASSLGTSRYEQYF.

This clonotype has a handful of counts. This chain joins TRBV5-1 and TRBJ1-2; D possibly corresponds to TRBD1 (6 bases). Trimming stripped 4 bases from V and 8 bases from J, with 18 bases between. Looked up from germline, CDR1 is SGHRS and CDR2 is YFSETQ. The CDR3 length is 14 residues. The CDR3 region is CASSQDRTPGGYTF. CDR3 bases: TGCGCCAGCAGCCAGGACAGAACCCCTGGAGGCTACACCTTC. The whole variable domain, filled in from reference TRBV5-1 and TRBJ1-2, reads KAGVTQTPRYLIKTRGQQVTLSCSPISGHRSVSWYQQTPGQGLQFLFEYFSETQRNKGNFPGRFSGRQFSNSRSEMNVSTLELGDSALYLCASSQDRTPGGYTFGSGTRLTVV.

This clonotype was counted at least ten times. For the CDR3, the DNA is TGTGCCAGCAGCCAAATGGGACTTGGACCCAATGAGCAGTTCTTC. Translated: CASSQMGLGPNEQFF. This chain connects TRBV3-1 to TRBJ2-1; TRBD2 is a possible D gene (6 bases). V was clipped by 2 bases and J by 6 bases, with 14 bases between them. In germline, CDR1 is LGHDT, CDR2 YNNKEL (reference sequence). There are 15 residues in the CDR3.